This note documents a single TCR beta chain sequence. The antigen remains unidentified. PBMC DNA, left unsorted, was sequenced on ten immunoSEQ deep assay plates. Source study methods: ImmunoSEQ supplied junction-only sequences lacking quality scores, so filtering was different. TCRdb keeps only in-frame clones here, not all; method: immunoSEQ multiplex PCR. Clone size and V and J calls were adopted from that table, with D and trimming inferred from the DNA. The sample carries hundreds of thousands of clones, roughly 77% recorded once. This record belongs to a study of shared clonotypes between healthy human individuals. Study results and limitations: Blood alone was sampled, and tissue repertoires likely differ.

Germline V gene sequence: CDR1 MNHEY, CDR2 SMNVEV (reference sequence). The J segment lost 2 bases and the V segment lost 7 bases, leaving 7 bases of the junction unmatched. This CDR3 has 14 residues. The sample was PBMCs. The chain has TRBV27 and TRBJ2-5; 7 nucleotides line up with TRBD2. The TCR comes from a woman between 40 and 55 years old in good health. Some clones in this sample may be carry-over from other donors' samples. The CDR3 nucleotides are TGTGCCAGCACTTCCAGCGGGAATCAAGAGACCCAGTACTTC. Its protein product is CASTSSGNQETQYF.